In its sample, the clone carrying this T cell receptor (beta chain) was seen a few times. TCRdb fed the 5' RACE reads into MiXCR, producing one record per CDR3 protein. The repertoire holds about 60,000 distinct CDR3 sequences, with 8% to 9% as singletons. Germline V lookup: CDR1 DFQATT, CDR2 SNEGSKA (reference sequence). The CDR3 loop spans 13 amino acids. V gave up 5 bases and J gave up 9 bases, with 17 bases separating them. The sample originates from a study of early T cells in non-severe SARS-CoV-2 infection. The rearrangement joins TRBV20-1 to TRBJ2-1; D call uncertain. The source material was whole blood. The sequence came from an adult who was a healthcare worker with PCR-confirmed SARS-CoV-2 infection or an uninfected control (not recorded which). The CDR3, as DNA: TGCAGTGCTGGGTCCCAGGTTATCAGTGAGCAGTTCTTC. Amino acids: CSAGSQVISEQFF.